These T cell receptor beta chains were read from a single sample in a study of T-cell reconstitution after alpha-beta-depleted transplantation in children. Via MiXCR, TCRdb re-called the PCR reads, giving one row per CDR3 protein. The repertoire has more than 400,000 distinct CDR3 sequences, about 40% of them found once; the top ten carry 25% to 30%. Sequencing used PBMCs, obtained before TCRalphabeta/CD19-depleted stem cell transplant. The receptors stem from a girl under 10 years old with aplastic anemia, due to receive a stem cell transplant. The conserved cysteine and the conserved F or W are not part of the CDR3 here.

cdr3_length: 11; j_call: TRBJ1-1; v_call: TRBV5-1; cdr3_aa: ASTKAAYTEAF
cdr3_length: 13; j_call: TRBJ2-1; v_call: TRBV12-3/TRBV12-4; cdr3_aa: ASSLRQGMEYEQF
cdr3_length: 12; j_call: TRBJ2-7; v_call: TRBV7-6; cdr3_aa: ASSYQTGGYEQY
cdr3_length: 14; j_call: TRBJ2-1; v_call: TRBV11-2; cdr3_aa: ASSLSASGRANEQF
cdr3_length: 12; j_call: TRBJ2-7; v_call: TRBV6-1; cdr3_aa: ASRGWGDRDEQY
cdr3_length: 15; j_call: TRBJ2-3; v_call: TRBV7-2; cdr3_aa: ASSLSSSGRDKDTQY
cdr3_length: 12; j_call: TRBJ2-7; v_call: TRBV20-1; cdr3_aa: SARARYLPAEQY
cdr3_length: 17; j_call: TRBJ1-5; v_call: TRBV5-4; cdr3_aa: ASSLGGGPWQFGNQPQH
cdr3_length: 12; j_call: TRBJ2-1; v_call: TRBV14; cdr3_aa: ASSQGDRKNEQF
cdr3_length: 15; j_call: TRBJ2-7; v_call: TRBV11-2; cdr3_aa: ASSLDSHSLGSYEQY
cdr3_length: 10; j_call: TRBJ2-7; v_call: TRBV20-1; cdr3_aa: SARSLSYEQY
cdr3_length: 11; j_call: TRBJ2-3; v_call: TRBV5-1; cdr3_aa: ASSSRYTDTQY
cdr3_length: 13; j_call: TRBJ2-3; v_call: TRBV28; cdr3_aa: ASSSGGASTDTQY
cdr3_length: 12; j_call: TRBJ2-7; v_call: TRBV20-1; cdr3_aa: SADYRDRGSEQY
cdr3_length: 12; j_call: TRBJ1-2; v_call: TRBV12-3/TRBV12-4; cdr3_aa: ASSFRDPGSGYT
cdr3_length: 16; j_call: TRBJ2-6; v_call: TRBV4-1; cdr3_aa: ASSQVPTGTSGANVLT
cdr3_length: 12; j_call: TRBJ2-1; v_call: TRBV11-1; cdr3_aa: ASSLAPTRGEQF
cdr3_length: 14; j_call: TRBJ2-1; v_call: TRBV20-1; cdr3_aa: SAGSSGPSSYNEQF
cdr3_length: 11; j_call: TRBJ2-3; v_call: TRBV7-6; cdr3_aa: ASSLFGGDTQY
cdr3_length: 14; j_call: TRBJ2-1; v_call: TRBV7-9; cdr3_aa: ASSVPTGGDYNEQF
cdr3_length: 12; j_call: TRBJ1-1; v_call: TRBV12-3/TRBV12-4; cdr3_aa: ASSGDRGRTEAF
cdr3_length: 13; j_call: TRBJ2-5; v_call: TRBV7-2; cdr3_aa: ASSSTGLPPETQY
cdr3_length: 13; j_call: TRBJ2-7; v_call: TRBV6-5; cdr3_aa: ASSYSLGFSYEQY
cdr3_length: 10; j_call: TRBJ2-1; v_call: TRBV28; cdr3_aa: ASSLYSLEQF
cdr3_length: 13; j_call: TRBJ1-6; v_call: TRBV12-3/TRBV12-4; cdr3_aa: ASSFLPAYNSPLH
cdr3_length: 12; j_call: -; v_call: TRBV5-1; cdr3_aa: ASSLGDASYEQF
cdr3_length: 11; j_call: TRBJ2-7; v_call: TRBV20-1; cdr3_aa: SASSQDRLEQY
cdr3_length: 12; j_call: TRBJ2-4; v_call: TRBV15; cdr3_aa: ATSGRGSKNIQY
cdr3_length: 13; j_call: TRBJ2-3; v_call: TRBV25-1; cdr3_aa: ASSEVEGAADTQY
cdr3_length: 14; j_call: TRBJ2-1; v_call: TRBV7-3; cdr3_aa: ASSSPGTSGRNEQF
cdr3_length: 11; j_call: TRBJ2-7; v_call: TRBV19; cdr3_aa: ASSSGPRHEQY
cdr3_length: 10; j_call: TRBJ2-7; v_call: TRBV12-3/TRBV12-4; cdr3_aa: ASSLTAYEQY
cdr3_length: 12; j_call: TRBJ1-6; v_call: TRBV18; cdr3_aa: ASSPLDSNSPLH
cdr3_length: 18; j_call: TRBJ2-3; v_call: TRBV24-1; cdr3_aa: ATSDLHGQTTSGSTDTQY
cdr3_length: 16; j_call: TRBJ2-3; v_call: TRBV4-2; cdr3_aa: ASSQGRSGGAKTDTQY
cdr3_length: 14; j_call: TRBJ2-7; v_call: TRBV19; cdr3_aa: ASSITAGQGSYEQY
cdr3_length: 11; j_call: TRBJ2-5; v_call: TRBV20-1; cdr3_aa: SAHWGRGETQY
cdr3_length: 14; j_call: TRBJ2-3; v_call: TRBV20-1; cdr3_aa: SAYDRGPTATDTQY
cdr3_length: 11; j_call: TRBJ2-7; v_call: TRBV12-3/TRBV12-4; cdr3_aa: ASRGEQTYEQY
cdr3_length: 14; j_call: TRBJ1-4; v_call: TRBV3-1; cdr3_aa: ASSQVVRGGDEKLF
cdr3_length: 14; j_call: TRBJ2-3; v_call: TRBV3-1; cdr3_aa: ASSITSGRNTDTQY
cdr3_length: 9; j_call: TRBJ2-2; v_call: TRBV2; cdr3_aa: ASSGAGELF
cdr3_length: 11; j_call: TRBJ2-3; v_call: TRBV20-1; cdr3_aa: SARWTGTDTQY
cdr3_length: 11; j_call: TRBJ2-7; v_call: TRBV27; cdr3_aa: ASRRPPWGEQY
cdr3_length: 20; j_call: TRBJ2-5; v_call: TRBV15; cdr3_aa: ATSRTTHPGLAGGGGQETQY
cdr3_length: 12; j_call: TRBJ2-7; v_call: TRBV5-1; cdr3_aa: ASSPQGNAYEQY
cdr3_length: 11; j_call: TRBJ2-1; v_call: TRBV9; cdr3_aa: ATLFQRPNEQF
cdr3_length: 11; j_call: TRBJ2-1; v_call: TRBV20-1; cdr3_aa: SVTALAHNEQF
cdr3_length: 15; j_call: TRBJ2-3; v_call: TRBV25-1; cdr3_aa: ASRGRIGQGAPDTQY
cdr3_length: 13; j_call: TRBJ2-3; v_call: TRBV9; cdr3_aa: ASSATGGITDTQY
cdr3_length: 13; j_call: TRBJ2-5; v_call: TRBV20-1; cdr3_aa: SARDWTGDQETQY
cdr3_length: 12; j_call: TRBJ2-5; v_call: TRBV24-1; cdr3_aa: ATSSGTSQETQY
cdr3_length: 14; j_call: TRBJ2-7; v_call: TRBV12-3/TRBV12-4; cdr3_aa: ASSPPTAFFTYEQY
cdr3_length: 12; j_call: TRBJ2-5; v_call: TRBV5-1; cdr3_aa: ASSLTSGQETQY
cdr3_length: 16; j_call: TRBJ2-4; v_call: TRBV2; cdr3_aa: ASSEAPTGKGAKNIQY
cdr3_length: 12; j_call: TRBJ2-3; v_call: TRBV29-1; cdr3_aa: SVSIRGRADTQY
cdr3_length: 11; j_call: TRBJ2-7; v_call: TRBV30; cdr3_aa: AWSPKGANEQY
cdr3_length: 15; j_call: TRBJ2-1; v_call: TRBV29-1; cdr3_aa: STFSGSRSVRYNEQF
cdr3_length: 13; j_call: TRBJ1-5; v_call: TRBV20-1; cdr3_aa: SAGRGFHGNQPQH
cdr3_length: 14; j_call: TRBJ2-3; v_call: TRBV5-1; cdr3_aa: ASSPGQGAITDTQY